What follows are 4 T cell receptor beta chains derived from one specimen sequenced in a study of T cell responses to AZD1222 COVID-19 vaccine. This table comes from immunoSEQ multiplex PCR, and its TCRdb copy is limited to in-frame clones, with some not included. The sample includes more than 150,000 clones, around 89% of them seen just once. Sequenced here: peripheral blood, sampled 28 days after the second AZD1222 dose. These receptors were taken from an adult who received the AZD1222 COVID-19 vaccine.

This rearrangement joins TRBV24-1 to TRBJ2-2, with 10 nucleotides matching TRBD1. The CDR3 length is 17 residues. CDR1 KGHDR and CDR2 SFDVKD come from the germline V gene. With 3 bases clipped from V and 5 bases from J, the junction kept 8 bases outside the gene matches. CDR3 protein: CATSDPTGGASTGELFF. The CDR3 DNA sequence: TGTGCCACCAGTGATCCGACAGGGGGCGCGTCGACCGGGGAGCTGTTTTTT.

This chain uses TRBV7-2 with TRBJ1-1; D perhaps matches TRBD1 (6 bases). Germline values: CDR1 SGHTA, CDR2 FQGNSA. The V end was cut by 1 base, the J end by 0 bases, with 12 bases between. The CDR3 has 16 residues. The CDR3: CASSLGGASLNTEAFF. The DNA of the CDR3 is TGTGCCAGCAGCTTAGGGGGGGCCAGCCTGAACACTGAAGCTTTCTTT.

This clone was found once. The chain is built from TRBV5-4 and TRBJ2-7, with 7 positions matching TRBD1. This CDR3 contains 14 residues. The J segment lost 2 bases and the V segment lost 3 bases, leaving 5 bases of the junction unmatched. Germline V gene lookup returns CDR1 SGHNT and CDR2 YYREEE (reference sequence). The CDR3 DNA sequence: TGTGCCAGCAGCTCTTTCGGGACAGCCTACGAGCAGTACTTC. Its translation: CASSSFGTAYEQYF.

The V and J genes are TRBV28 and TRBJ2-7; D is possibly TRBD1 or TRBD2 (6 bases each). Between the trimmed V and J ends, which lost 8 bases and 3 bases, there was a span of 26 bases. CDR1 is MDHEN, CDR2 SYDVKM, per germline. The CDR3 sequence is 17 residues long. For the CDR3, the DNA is TGTGCCAGCCTCAATCCCCCTACAGGTGGGGGGCTCTACGAGCAGTACTTC. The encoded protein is CASLNPPTGGGLYEQYF.